This TCR beta chain was sequenced during a study of spatial heterogeneity in lung cancer. Described time point: blood at routine non-recurrence follow-up after resection. Sequencing of whole RNA from tumor, nontumor lung or frozen PBMC involved no sorting. TCRdb used MiXCR to reprocess the 5' RACE reads, holding one entry per CDR3 protein. The data show 95,000 to 130,000 distinct CDR3 sequences, more than 9% seen once. This clonotype has only a few counts. This CDR3 comprises 12 residues. Looked up from germline, CDR1 is DFQATT and CDR2 is SNEGSKA (reference sequence). Trimming shortened V by 6 bases and J by 8 bases, and 11 bases separated the two germline ends.

Sequencing was performed on PBMCs, taken at follow-up. The sequence was obtained from a male donor with early-stage non-small cell lung cancer. The gene calls are TRBV20-1 and TRBJ1-6; D gene unclear. The CDR3 sequence: CSATGSDSPLHF. In DNA form, the CDR3 reads TGCAGTGCCACGGGGTCGGATTCACCCCTCCACTTT.